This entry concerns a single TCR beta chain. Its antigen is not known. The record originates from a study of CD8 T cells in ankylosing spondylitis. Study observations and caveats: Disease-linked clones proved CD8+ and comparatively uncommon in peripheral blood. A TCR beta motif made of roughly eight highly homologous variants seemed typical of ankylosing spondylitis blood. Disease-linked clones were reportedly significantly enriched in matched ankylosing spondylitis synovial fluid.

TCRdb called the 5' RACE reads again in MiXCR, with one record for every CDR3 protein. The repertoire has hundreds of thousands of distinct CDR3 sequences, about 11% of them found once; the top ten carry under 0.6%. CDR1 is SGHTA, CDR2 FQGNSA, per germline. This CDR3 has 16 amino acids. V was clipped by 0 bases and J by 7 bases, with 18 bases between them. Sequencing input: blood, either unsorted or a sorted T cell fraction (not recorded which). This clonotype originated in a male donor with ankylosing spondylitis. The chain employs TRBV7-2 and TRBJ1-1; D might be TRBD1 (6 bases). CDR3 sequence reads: CASSLASGAPSFEAFF. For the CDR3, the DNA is TGTGCCAGCAGCTTAGCGTCGGGGGCGCCGAGCTTTGAAGCTTTCTTT.